This T cell receptor (beta chain) was documented in a study of CD8 T cells in Susac syndrome. Looked up from germline, CDR1 is SGHAT and CDR2 is FQNNGV. V lost 4 bases and J 0 bases, leaving 18 bases between the germline ends. CDR3 length: 17 amino acids. It was with random hexamers that roughly 0.5 to 1 ug RNA was reverse transcribed. In TCRdb, the immunoSEQ multiplex PCR reads were re-called with MiXCR into one record per CDR3 protein. Of hundreds of thousands of distinct CDR3 sequences in the sample, approximately 95% were seen once. The chain employs TRBV11-2 and TRBJ1-2; no firm D call. Sequencing used CD4+ T cells from PBMCs. The receptor's source is a human donor with multiple sclerosis. Written as DNA, the CDR3 is TGTGCCAGCAGCTCTCGCCGAAGGACGCTAGCTAACTATGGCTACACCTTC. Translating gives CASSSRRRTLANYGYTF.